The clone carrying this T cell receptor (beta chain) was found a few times. Its target is not known. This sample is drawn from a study of T cell repertoires in cytomegalovirus infection. The overall study: TCR beta signatures that were public indicated CMV infection and matching HLA type.

TCRdb called the reads again in MiXCR, with one record for every CDR3 protein. The sample has around 530,000 distinct CDR3 sequences, more than 25% seen once. Notes on the study in general: Public TCR beta family frequency separated CMV-and-HLA carriers, including in an independent cohort.

The sequence was obtained from a human donor in good health (CMV status not recorded). Some clones in this sample may be carry-over from other donors' samples. Sequenced material: PBMCs.

The CDR3 DNA reads TGTGCCATCAGTGAGTATGGTGTGCACACAGATACGCAGTATTTT. It yields the protein CAISEYGVHTDTQYF. The rearrangement links TRBV10-3 to TRBJ2-3; the D is unclear. CDR1 and CDR2 from the germline V gene are ENHRY and SYGVKD. This CDR3 has 15 residues. The V end was cut by 1 base, the J end by 2 bases, with 10 bases between.